The 3 T cell receptor beta chains presented below share a single source sample, sequenced in a study of shared clonotypes between healthy human individuals. In the naive CD8 group, cells lacked CD45RO and were positively selected for CCR7, so terminally differentiated effector memory CD45RA+ cells were left out. The data were produced by immunoSEQ multiplex PCR, yet TCRdb's version contains in-frame clones alone and is incomplete. The table lists roughly 2 million clones, around 96% of them singletons. The sequencing input was naive CD8+ T cells sorted from blood. These TCRs come from a man aged 18 to 29 in good health.

The chain has TRBV27 and TRBJ2-7, with 7 bases identical to TRBD1. V lost 6 bases and J lost 3; bases outside the gene matches: 11. In germline, CDR1 is MNHEY, CDR2 SMNVEV (reference sequence). CDR3 length equals 15 residues. CDR3 region: CASSLSGTVDYEQYF. In DNA, the CDR3 is TGTGCCAGCAGCCTTTCCGGGACAGTCGACTACGAGCAGTACTTC.

V usage is TRBV4-1 and J usage is TRBJ2-7; 8 bases fit TRBD2. CDR3 length: 16 residues. The trim removed 4 bases at V and 3 bases at J, leaving 11 bases unmatched. CDR1 and CDR2 from the germline V gene are MGHRA and YSYEKL. The CDR3 coding sequence is TGCGCCAGCAGCCTACTACCCAACCTAGCGGGCTACGAGCAGTACTTC. Translated, it gives CASSLLPNLAGYEQYF.

The chain couples TRBV9 to TRBJ1-2; TRBD1 matches at 10 bases. The CDR3 sequence is 17 residues long. From germline, CDR1 is SGDLS and CDR2 YYNGEE. The trim removed 4 bases at V and 8 bases at J, leaving 17 bases unmatched. The CDR3 nucleotides are TGTGCCAGCAGCCCACGAGCGGGACAGGGGACTTCCAGCGGCTACACCTTC. As protein: CASSPRAGQGTSSGYTF.